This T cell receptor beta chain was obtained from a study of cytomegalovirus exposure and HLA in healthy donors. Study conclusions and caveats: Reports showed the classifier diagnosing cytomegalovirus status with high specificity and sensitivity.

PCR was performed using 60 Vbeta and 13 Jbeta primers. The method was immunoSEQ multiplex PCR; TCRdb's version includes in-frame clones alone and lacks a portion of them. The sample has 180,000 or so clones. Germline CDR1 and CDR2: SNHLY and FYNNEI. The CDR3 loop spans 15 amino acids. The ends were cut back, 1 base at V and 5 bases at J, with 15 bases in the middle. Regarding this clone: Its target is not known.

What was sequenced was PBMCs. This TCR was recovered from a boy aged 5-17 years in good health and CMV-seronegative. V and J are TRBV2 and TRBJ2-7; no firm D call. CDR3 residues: CASSEVAPRIHEQYF. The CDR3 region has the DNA TGTGCCAGCAGTGAAGTGGCACCTAGAATCCACGAGCAGTACTTC.